The rows below give T cell receptor beta chains drawn from one sample of a study of T-cell memory formation after mild COVID-19. TCRdb recomputed calls from the 5' RACE reads with MiXCR, one row per CDR3 protein. In the table there are 550,000 to 600,000 distinct CDR3 sequences, 20% to 25% of which are singletons. What was sequenced was PBMCs or a T cell subset sorted from them (not recorded which). The receptor source for this set is an adult woman who had mild COVID-19 (a few samples of this study predate the infection). Cell type and time point are not known. The CDR3 runs from the conserved cysteine through the conserved F or W. D genes are given only for firm matches. Clone size appears in some rows only: once, few, many, or a class for an expanded clone.

J gene	clone size	V gene	CDR3 length	D gene	CDR3 DNA	CDR3 protein
TRBJ2-3	.	TRBV10-3	15	.	TGTGCCATCAGTGAGGAGGGATTGAGCACAGATACGCAGTATTTT	CAISEEGLSTDTQYF
TRBJ2-1	.	TRBV2	16	TRBD2	TGTGCCAGCAGTGAACTTGTTACTAGCGGGAGTATTGAGCAGTTCTTC	CASSELVTSGSIEQFF
TRBJ2-5	.	TRBV7-9	15	TRBD1	TGTGCCAGCAGCTCACAGGGGGCCTTGGTGGAGACCCAGTACTTC	CASSSQGALVETQYF
TRBJ2-7	many	TRBV5-1	13	.	TGTGCCAGCAGCTTCGACAGCTCCTACGAGCAGTACTTC	CASSFDSSYEQYF
TRBJ2-3	few	TRBV7-8	13	.	TGTGCCAGCAGTTACGACCAGACAGATACGCAGTATTTT	CASSYDQTDTQYF
TRBJ2-1	.	TRBV5-4	13	.	TGTGCCAGCAGCTTGGGGTATGGTATAGGGCAGTTCTTC	CASSLGYGIGQFF
TRBJ1-2	.	TRBV2	12	.	TGTGCCAGCAGTGAAGGGGGTTGGGGCTACACCTTC	CASSEGGWGYTF
TRBJ1-5	few	TRBV4-1	14	.	TGCGCCAGCAGCATTAGGGGTGGTGATCAGCCCCAGCATTTT	CASSIRGGDQPQHF
TRBJ2-1	.	TRBV12-3/TRBV12-4	15	.	TGTGCCAGCAGTCGTTGGGAAGGGCCGCTCATTGAGCAGTTCTTC	CASSRWEGPLIEQFF
TRBJ1-1	few	TRBV5-1	14	.	TGCGCCAGCAGCTTGGCGCGAAGGAACACTGAAGCTTTCTTT	CASSLARRNTEAFF
TRBJ1-1	.	TRBV20-1	16	.	TGCAGTGCTAGAGATAGGCCAAGACTAACGAACACTGAAGCTTTCTTT	CSARDRPRLTNTEAFF
TRBJ1-1	.	TRBV7-3	13	.	TGTGCCAGCGGGACGAACAGGGACACTGAAGCTTTCTTT	CASGTNRDTEAFF
TRBJ2-1	few	TRBV24-1	15	TRBD2	TGTGCCACCAGTGACCCCGGGGGGGGTCTTGATGAGCAGTTCTTC	CATSDPGGGLDEQFF
TRBJ1-1	.	TRBV10-3	13	.	TGTGCCATCAGTTATAAAGTCCCCACTGAAGCTTTCTTT	CAISYKVPTEAFF
TRBJ1-5	.	TRBV20-1	17	TRBD1	TGCAGTGCACCACACCTAACAGGGGTTATGGGTAGGGAGTCCCAGCATTTT	CSAPHLTGVMGRESQHF
TRBJ2-1	few	TRBV20-1	14	TRBD1	TGCAGTGCTAGGGGACAGAACTTTCTGAATGAGCAGTTCTTC	CSARGQNFLNEQFF
TRBJ2-2	.	TRBV18	13	.	TGTGCCAGCCGCACGCCTGGGACCGGGGAGCTGTTTTTT	CASRTPGTGELFF
TRBJ2-7	few	TRBV19	16	TRBD2	TGTGCCAGTAGTAGCACTCTAGCGGGAGCTCGATACGAGCAGTACTTC	CASSSTLAGARYEQYF
TRBJ2-1	.	TRBV28	13	.	TGTGCCAGCAGTTTTGGGTTTTTTAGGGAGCAGTTCTTC	CASSFGFFREQFF
TRBJ1-5	.	TRBV20-1	12	.	TGCAGTGCTAGTGATGGCAATCAGCCCCAGCATTTT	CSASDGNQPQHF
TRBJ2-7	.	TRBV11-2	14	.	TGTGCCAGCAGCTTAGAACCCCCGAGCTACGAGCAGTACTTC	CASSLEPPSYEQYF
TRBJ1-1	.	TRBV5-5	13	.	TGTGCCAGCAGCTTTGATCTGGGTACTGAAGCTTTCTTT	CASSFDLGTEAFF
TRBJ2-1	few	TRBV11-2	14	.	TGTGCCAGCAGCTTAGGGGGTAGGAATAATGAGCAGTTCTTC	CASSLGGRNNEQFF
TRBJ2-7	many	TRBV12-3/TRBV12-4	15	.	TGTGCCAGCAGTTTCGACGCAGGGTCGAGCTACGAGCAGTACTTC	CASSFDAGSSYEQYF
TRBJ1-1	.	TRBV3-1	13	.	TGTGCCAGCAGCCAACTTGATCGGGGTGAAGCTTTCTTT	CASSQLDRGEAFF
TRBJ2-4	few	TRBV6-2/TRBV6-3	14	TRBD2	TGTGCCAGCAGTTACCTAGCGGGGGACCCTGCACAGTACTTC	CASSYLAGDPAQYF
TRBJ1-2	.	TRBV14	15	.	TGTGCCAGCAGCCCGATATGGGCCCAGGAGTATGGCTACACCTTC	CASSPIWAQEYGYTF
TRBJ2-3	few	TRBV18	15	.	TGTGCCAGCTCTTCCGGTGTGGGTTCGGGAGATACGCAGTATTTT	CASSSGVGSGDTQYF
TRBJ2-5	.	TRBV27	14	.	TGTGCCAGCAGTCGCTTAAATCAATTGGAGACCCAGTACTTC	CASSRLNQLETQYF
TRBJ2-1	.	TRBV20-1	14	.	TGCAGTGCATCCGGACCGGGGGGCCTAATTGAGCAGTTCTTC	CSASGPGGLIEQFF
TRBJ2-1	.	TRBV4-2	11	TRBD2	TGTGCCAGCAGCCAGGGGACTAGCCCGTTCTTC	CASSQGTSPFF
TRBJ2-5	.	TRBV7-2	13	.	TGTGCCAGCAGCCCCACTAGCGAGGGGGCCCAGTACTTC	CASSPTSEGAQYF
TRBJ2-5	few	TRBV7-8	15	.	TGTGCCAGCAGCTTGTGGGTGAGGCGGGGAGAGACCCAGTACTTC	CASSLWVRRGETQYF
TRBJ2-1	.	TRBV29-1	17	TRBD2	TGCAGCGCTGCCGGGACTAGCGAATATAGCTCCTACAATGAGCAGTTCTTC	CSAAGTSEYSSYNEQFF
TRBJ2-3	.	TRBV7-3	14	.	TGTGCCAGCAGCTTGGATCGCGGGGCAGATACGCAGTATTTT	CASSLDRGADTQYF
TRBJ1-2	few	TRBV14	13	.	TGTGCCAGCAGCCAAGGACTTAACTATGGCTACACCTTC	CASSQGLNYGYTF
TRBJ1-4	many	TRBV5-1	14	TRBD1	TGCGCCAGCAGCTCCGGGACAGGGGGGGAAAAACTGTTTTTT	CASSSGTGGEKLFF
TRBJ2-2	once	TRBV7-2	16	TRBD2	TGTGCCAGCAGCTCTTATAGCGGGGGAAGCACCGGGGAGCTGTTTTTT	CASSSYSGGSTGELFF
TRBJ2-1	few	TRBV5-1	15	.	TGCGCCAGCAGCACCTCGACCGGAACCTACAATGAGCAGTTCTTC	CASSTSTGTYNEQFF
TRBJ2-2	.	TRBV7-9	15	.	TGTGCCAGCAGATGGGCCAGGCGGGGCACCGGGGAGCTGTTTTTT	CASRWARRGTGELFF
TRBJ1-5	.	TRBV5-1	15	.	TGCGCCAGCAGGGTCAGCAATTCGGGCAATCAGCCCCAGCATTTT	CASRVSNSGNQPQHF
TRBJ2-7	.	TRBV30	13	TRBD1	TGTGCCTGGAGTAACAGGGGGCGTTACGAGCAGTACTTC	CAWSNRGRYEQYF